The following is a T cell receptor (beta chain) sequence with its context. This clonotype was seen many times. The target of this receptor is not known. No much larger clone exists at a distance of one base, and base qualities are not known. TCR beta CDR3 regions were amplified from RNA transcripts. For the first round of RT-PCR on the TCR CDR3, the HTBI primer set was used together with the Qiagen OneStep RT-PCR kit. The libraries were constructed in a second round of multiplex PCR and then size-selected and purified. The libraries were sequenced on an Illumina HiSeq2000 using paired-end 100 bp reads. The authors' pipeline ran thus. SOAPnuke was used to process the raw data, removing reads that contained adapters or uncalled bases, had a mean Phred below 15, or lacked an exact match to the constant primer or identifier. High-quality paired reads were merged using COPE v1.2.5, and each unique nucleotide sequence was defined as a clonotype. Clonotypes were aligned to IMGT TRBV, TRBD and TRBJ reference segments using MiTCR v1.1. The analysis included only V-J combinations with a frequency above 0.0001, which together covered more than 99% of the repertoires. A TCS score was defined as the ratio between F50 (clonal expansion) and ExV (chaos), using BLOSUM62-based TCRdist between CDR3 peptides within each V-J. Welch's t-statistics and random forest reduced some 510 V-J features to roughly 13, which were used in a naive Bayes classifier (R e1071). The similarity between thyroid and blood repertoires was quantified using the Morisita-Horn index. TCRdb itself trimmed the public reads at Q25 with fastp, ran MiXCR and retained productive beta chains. Merged by CDR3 protein, the rows form single entries marked with the most common genes and DNA. It is TCRdb's table, rather than the study itself, that gives the V and J calls and clone size. The sample table holds 700,000 to 950,000 distinct CDR3 sequences, of which roughly 32% were seen once. 31% of the sample lies in the top ten.

This entry comes from a study of T cells in Graves' hyperthyroidism and ophthalmopathy (dated by TCRdb to between 2018 and 2020). Regarding the research as a whole: Peripheral blood was sampled at the time of initial diagnosis, prior to any treatment. In addition, the study compared T-cell repertoires in thyroid tissue and in blood from six Graves' hyperthyroidism patients. To identify distinguishing TCR V-J signatures, a discovery cohort of 95 to 100 patients was used, comprising roughly 45 with Graves' ophthalmopathy and 55 to 65 with stable Graves' hyperthyroidism. After blood sampling, hyperthyroidism patients were treated with methimazole at a starting dose of 30 mg daily, and ophthalmopathy patients were treated with high-dose intravenous methylprednisolone. Whether ophthalmopathy could be predicted prospectively was tested in an independent validation cohort made up of about 18 hyperthyroidism patients plus 17 patients who later progressed to ophthalmopathy. TCR Vbeta CDR3 sequencing of 135 peripheral blood samples (43 ophthalmopathy, about 80 hyperthyroidism and approximately 17 progressor patients) is reported in the paper. For training and testing, the 95 to 100 patients in the discovery cohort were randomly divided in a 7:3 ratio. The paper as a whole reports these results and caveats: In validation, the model predicted progression to ophthalmopathy with approximately 71% sensitivity and over 72% specificity, a median of 6.5 months before onset. Sample size was not statistically predetermined, and investigators were not blinded to group allocation. Ophthalmopathy was separated from stable hyperthyroidism by a 13 V-J signature model, with 85% to 90% sensitivity and approximately 81% specificity obtained in cross-validation and 80%/75% obtained in testing. Most expanded thyroid clonotypes (frequency above 0.001) were also found in blood, which suggests that blood repertoires may mirror thyroid immune responses.

Stable Graves' hyperthyroidism was defined as no progression to ophthalmopathy during 18 months of follow-up. Hyperthyroidism patients were aged 18 to 65 years and newly diagnosed, with disease duration of less than 2 months. Any patient with an uncontrolled infection, another autoimmune disease, pregnancy or lactation was excluded. Diagnoses were based on clinical symptoms, serum thyroxine and TRAb, thyroid ultrasound and orbital computed tomography. PBMCs were separated from around 9.1 ml of fresh peripheral blood using Ficoll-Paque density gradient centrifugation. Total RNA was extracted with Trizol reagent, and quality was checked on an Agilent 2100 Bioanalyzer. This receptor was identified in a woman aged 35 to 49 with Graves' hyperthyroidism. Sequencing was done on a sample of blood.

The CDR3 protein: CASGKRNTEAFF. The nucleotides read TGTGCCAGTGGGAAGAGGAACACTGAAGCTTTCTTT. Recombination linked TRBV19 to TRBJ1-1, with an unclear D gene assignment. At the junction V is shortened by 8 bases and J by 1 base, with 8 bases in between. The CDR3 goes from the cysteine to the phenylalanine over 12 residues. Left in the record is the CDR3 DNA by itself, 36 bases read in frame from the first base. Looking up the germline V gene (reference sequence) yields CDR1 LNHDA and CDR2 SQIVND.